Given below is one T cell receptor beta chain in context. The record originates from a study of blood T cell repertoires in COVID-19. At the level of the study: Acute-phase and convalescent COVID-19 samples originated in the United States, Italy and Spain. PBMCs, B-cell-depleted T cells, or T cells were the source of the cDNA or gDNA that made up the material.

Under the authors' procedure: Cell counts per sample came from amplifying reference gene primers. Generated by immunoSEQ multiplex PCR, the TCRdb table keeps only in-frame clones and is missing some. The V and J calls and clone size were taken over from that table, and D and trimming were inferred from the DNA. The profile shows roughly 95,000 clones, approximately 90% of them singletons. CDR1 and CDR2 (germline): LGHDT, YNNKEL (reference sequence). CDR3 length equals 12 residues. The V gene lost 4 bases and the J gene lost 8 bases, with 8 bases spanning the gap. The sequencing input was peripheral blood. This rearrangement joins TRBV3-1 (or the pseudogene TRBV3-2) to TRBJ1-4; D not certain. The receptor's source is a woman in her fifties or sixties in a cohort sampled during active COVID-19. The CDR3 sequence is CASSPGGEKLFF. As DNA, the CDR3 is TGTGCCAGCAGCCCTGGAGGCGAAAAACTGTTTTTT.